This TCR beta chain was retrieved from a study of vaccination and CD4 T cells after COVID-19. Across the whole study: Controls had a CEFX pool, an HIV-1 Nef pool, or no peptide added.

The V segment lost 3 bases and the J segment 2 bases; nucleotides outside the gene matches: 11. The length of the CDR3 is 18 residues. CDR1 SGHRS and CDR2 YFSETQ come from the germline V gene. The treatment: approximately 10-day PBMC culture with coronavirus spike peptide pools or control peptides (ViraFEST assay). Notes on this clonotype: Its antigen is unidentified.

The Oncomine TCR Beta short-read assay generated sequence data from the DNA of cultured CD4+ T cells. One entry per CDR3 protein, called by TCRdb with MiXCR from the PCR reads. The repertoire holds 21,000 or so distinct CDR3 sequences, 60% to 75% seen once, with around 8.9% in the top ten. Specimen: CD4+ T cells from blood, cultured in vitro. The origin of this receptor is a human donor who had recovered from COVID-19. J is TRBJ2-7 and V is TRBV5-1, with 13 bases aligning to TRBD2. The CDR3 protein is CASSSVSGTSGNTYEQYF. The CDR3 DNA is TGCGCCAGCAGCTCGGTATCCGGGACTAGCGGGAACACCTACGAGCAGTACTTC.